Presented here are 9 T cell receptor beta chains from one specimen sequenced in a study of cytomegalovirus exposure and HLA in healthy donors. The PCR contained 60 Vbeta and 13 Jbeta primers. This table comes from immunoSEQ multiplex PCR, and its TCRdb copy is limited to in-frame clones, with some not included. This table holds 150,000 or so clones, less than 80% found once. The material sequenced was PBMCs. The receptors here all came from a man aged 30 to 39 in good health and CMV-seronegative.

The rearrangement uses TRBV18 and TRBJ2-2; no clear D gene. Per germline, CDR1 KGHSH and CDR2 LQKENI. Trimming left V 1 base short and J 1 base short, with 4 bases between. This CDR3 is 14 amino acids long. The CDR3 sequence: CASSPRQNTGELFF. In DNA form, the CDR3 reads TGTGCCAGCTCACCACGACAGAACACCGGGGAGCTGTTTTTT.

This chain joins TRBV5-1 and TRBJ2-3, with 13 positions matching TRBD2. Germline CDR1 and CDR2: SGHRS and YFSETQ. Losses at the gene ends were 4 bases for V and 3 bases for J; bases not matched to a gene: 2. CDR3 length equals 15 residues. The CDR3 spells CASSELAGGTDTQYF. The CDR3 coding sequence is TGCGCCAGCAGCGAACTAGCGGGGGGGACAGATACGCAGTATTTT.

This chain joins TRBV7-9 and TRBJ1-4; weak D call: TRBD1 (5 bases). Deletions cut 1 base from V and 8 bases from J, with 11 bases between. CDR3 length equals 14 residues. CDR1 and CDR2 from the germline V gene are SEHNR and FQNEAQ (reference sequence). The CDR3: CASSLGQLREKLFF. CDR3 bases: TGTGCCAGCAGCTTAGGACAGCTAAGGGAAAAACTGTTTTTT. The whole variable domain, filled in from reference TRBV7-9 and TRBJ1-4, reads DTGVSQNPRHKITKRGQNVTFRCDPISEHNRLYWYRQTLGQGPEFLTYFQNEAQLEKSRLLSDRFSAERPKGSFSTLEIQRTEQGDSAMYLCASSLGQLREKLFFGSGTQLSVL.

The chain links TRBV5-1 to TRBJ2-5; TRBD2 matches 8 bases. The germline V gene encodes CDR1 SGHRS and CDR2 YFSETQ. The CDR3 has 16 residues. Germline trimming cut 0 bases from V and 0 bases from J; bases unmatched to any gene: 4. The CDR3 coding sequence is TGCGCCAGCAGCTTGGGGGTTAGCGGGGACCAAGAGACCCAGTACTTC. Protein: CASSLGVSGDQETQYF.

V gene TRBV5-6 combines with J gene TRBJ2-5; 12 positions match TRBD2. Looked up from germline, CDR1 is SGHDT and CDR2 is YYEEEE. This CDR3 comprises 15 residues. J was trimmed by 5 bases and V by 2 bases; bases with no gene match: 4. The CDR3 DNA sequence: TGTGCCAGCAGCTTAGTTGGACTAGCGGGGGAGACCCAGTACTTC. It codes for CASSLVGLAGETQYF.

This rearrangement joins TRBV28 to TRBJ2-3; 8 bases fit TRBD2. This CDR3 region has 14 residues. The junction had 7 bases not matched to a gene; V was cut back by 11 bases and J by 0 bases. Germline CDR1 is MDHEN and CDR2 is SYDVKM. The CDR3 loop is CAAGRGESTDTQYF. DNA for the CDR3: TGTGCCGCCGGGCGGGGGGAAAGCACAGATACGCAGTATTTT.

The chain uses TRBV4-1 and TRBJ2-7, with D maybe TRBD1 (6 bases). The germline CDR1 and CDR2 sequences are MGHRA and YSYEKL. Trimming took 2 bases from V and 4 from J, leaving 15 bases between them. The CDR3 covers 15 residues. This CDR3 reads CASSQSPGQGYEQYF. CDR3 sequence (DNA): TGCGCCAGCAGCCAATCCCCGGGACAAGGATACGAGCAGTACTTC.

The gene calls are TRBV6-5 and TRBJ2-7, with D perhaps matching TRBD2 (6 bases). V lost 8 bases and J 3 bases, leaving 14 bases between the germline ends. The CDR3 runs 13 residues. Germline CDR1 MNHEY, CDR2 SVGAGI. CDR3 region: CASGGSGNYEQYF. As DNA, the CDR3 is TGTGCCAGCGGGGGGTCAGGCAACTACGAGCAGTACTTC.

V and J are TRBV29-1 and TRBJ1-2; 7 nucleotides agree with TRBD1. The CDR3 has 14 residues. V gave up 6 bases and J gave up 0 bases; unmatched junction bases: 7. Germline V gene lookup returns CDR1 SQVTM and CDR2 ANQGSEA. DNA for the CDR3: TGCAGCGTCCGGGACAGAGGTACTAACTATGGCTACACCTTC. Translating it yields CSVRDRGTNYGYTF.